This TCR beta chain was sequenced during a study of T cell repertoires in cytomegalovirus infection. Study overall: Recently identified HLA-C-restricted CMV epitopes and well-studied HLA-B-restricted CMV epitopes were used by the study. From public TCR beta signatures came an indication of both CMV infection and matching HLA type.

Notes on this clonotype: Its cognate antigen is unknown.

Study-wide results and limits: HLA-C-restricted TCR beta clonotypes specific for CMV led the ex vivo response. Cumulative public TCR beta family frequency identified carriers of CMV plus the relevant HLA.

Germline V gives CDR1 MNHEY, CDR2 SMNVEV (reference sequence). With 2 bases removed from V and 5 bases from J, the gap between germline ends came to 10 bases. The CDR3 runs to 14 residues. TCRdb recomputed calls from the reads with MiXCR, one row per CDR3 protein. This sample has a few hundred thousand distinct CDR3 sequences, with 22% found just once. The source was cultured PBMCs, collected from culture after CMV antigen stimulation. This clonotype was obtained from a human donor in good health (CMV status not recorded). Some clones in this sample may be carry-over from other donors' samples. The V call is TRBV27, the J call TRBJ2-1, with no clear D. This CDR3 is CASSLITGHNEQFF. The CDR3 bases are TGTGCCAGCAGTTTAATAACTGGGCACAATGAGCAGTTCTTC.